These 25 T cell receptor beta chains were sequenced from one sample in a study of T cells in Graves' hyperthyroidism and ophthalmopathy. Amplified TCR beta CDR3 regions derived from RNA transcripts. When the TCR CDR3 underwent first-round RT-PCR, the HTBI primer set was used. From the multiplex PCR reads, TCRdb called clonotypes with MiXCR, one entry per CDR3 protein. The table includes fewer than 750,000 distinct CDR3 sequences, under 15% detected once. Material for sequencing was blood. These receptors were collected from a woman between 40 and 55 years old with Graves' ophthalmopathy.

There are many counts of this clonotype. The DNA of the CDR3 is TGCGCCAGCGCCCCTCAGGGTCTAGATGGCTACACCTTC. Translation: CASAPQGLDGYTF. The gene calls are TRBV5-1 and TRBJ1-2; a possible D gene is TRBD1 (5 bases). Trimming took 7 bases from V and 6 from J, leaving 16 bases between them. The CDR3 extends over 13 amino acids. CDR1 is SGHRS, CDR2 YFSETQ, per germline.

In its sample, this clonotype was seen a few times. The V and J genes are TRBV6-2 or TRBV6-3 and TRBJ1-2, with 11 bases identical to TRBD1. The germline CDR1 and CDR2 sequences are MNHEY and SVGEGT. The ends lost 8 bases at V and 12 bases at J; junction bases unmatched: 5. The CDR3 length is 11 residues. As DNA, the CDR3 is TGTGCCAGCGGGGGACAGGGGGAAAACACCTTC. Its protein product is CASGGQGENTF.

This clonotype was recorded at least ten times. The V and J genes are TRBV12-3 or TRBV12-4 and TRBJ2-6; D remains unclear. V was cut by 5 bases and J by 0 bases, with 8 bases left in between. This CDR3 is 15 amino acids long. The DNA for the CDR3 is TGTGCCAGCAGTGGTACCAACTCTGGGGCCAACGTCCTGACTTTC. Translated, it gives CASSGTNSGANVLTF.

This clonotype has ten or more counts. The chain recombines TRBV28 with TRBJ2-5; no clear D gene. The length of the CDR3 is 15 residues. V lost 2 bases to trimming and J lost 1 base, with 11 bases between them. Looked up from germline, CDR1 is MDHEN and CDR2 is SYDVKM. The CDR3 DNA sequence: TGTGCCAGCAGTTTAGGAACGGAGACCCAAGAGACCCAGTACTTC. It codes for CASSLGTETQETQYF. Full variable domain (outside the CDR3, taken from reference TRBV28 and TRBJ2-5): DVKVTQSSRYLVKRTGEKVFLECVQDMDHENMFWYRQDPGLGLRLIYFSYDVKMKEKGDIPEGYSVSREKKERFSLILESASTNQTSMYLCASSLGTETQETQYFGPGTRLLVL.

This clonotype showed up many times. V usage is TRBV6-2 or TRBV6-3 and J usage is TRBJ2-7; weak D call: TRBD2 (6 bases). The germline gives CDR1 MNHEY, CDR2 SVGEGT. The V end was cut by 4 bases, the J end by 2 bases, with 15 bases between. This CDR3 contains 15 residues. DNA of the CDR3: TGTGCCAGCAGTTCCGCGGGACCGCTTGCCTACGAGCAGTACTTC. It is translated as CASSSAGPLAYEQYF.

This clonotype was counted at least ten times. V is TRBV27 and J is TRBJ2-7, with D maybe TRBD1 (6 bases). This CDR3 comprises 13 residues. With 3 bases removed from V and 4 bases from J, the gap between germline ends came to 10 bases. The germline CDR1 and CDR2 sequences are MNHEY and SMNVEV (reference sequence). Here the CDR3 reads CASSFAQGYEQYF. CDR3 sequence (DNA): TGTGCCAGCAGTTTTGCACAGGGTTACGAGCAGTACTTC.

This clonotype was counted many times. The chain is built from TRBV12-3 or TRBV12-4 and TRBJ1-1; D ambiguous. The V end was cut by 5 bases, the J end by 2 bases, with 9 bases between. The CDR3 is 13 residues long. The DNA of the CDR3 is TGTGCCAGCAGTCCGGACCCAAACACTGAAGCTTTCTTT. The encoded protein is CASSPDPNTEAFF.

Ten or more counts support this clonotype. This chain joins TRBV24-1 and TRBJ2-7; D might be TRBD1 (5 bases). Trimming removed 3 bases from V and 0 bases from J, with 11 bases in between. This CDR3 has 15 amino acids. CDR1 is KGHDR and CDR2 is SFDVKD in the germline V gene. Here the CDR3 reads CATSDPTASSYEQYF. In DNA form, the CDR3 reads TGTGCCACCAGTGATCCGACAGCCTCCTCCTACGAGCAGTACTTC.

This clonotype occurred many times. The CDR3 DNA follows: TGTGCCAGTACTCGACAGGGCGGCAGCTATGGCTACACCTTC. This codes for CASTRQGGSYGYTF. The chain has TRBV19 and TRBJ1-2; 7 positions agree with TRBD1. J was trimmed by 4 bases and V by 7 bases; bases with no gene match: 9. Germline V gene data show CDR1 as LNHDA and CDR2 as SQIVND (reference sequence). The CDR3 is 14 residues long.

This clonotype was found many times. J is TRBJ1-5 and V is TRBV28; D is perhaps TRBD1 (6 bases). Germline-derived CDR1 and CDR2 are MDHEN and SYDVKM. CDR3 size: 16 residues. V was pared by 2 bases and J by 6 bases, with 17 bases between. DNA of the CDR3: TGTGCCAGCAGTTTAGGTACCGGGGGGGCTGGTCAGCCCCAGCATTTT. It encodes CASSLGTGGAGQPQHF.

This clonotype was seen more than once but under ten times. The rearrangement links TRBV10-3 to TRBJ2-1, with D hard to call. CDR1 and CDR2 (germline): ENHRY, SYGVKD. V lost 7 bases and J lost 8, with 15 bases in between. The CDR3 loop spans 13 amino acids. CDR3 coding DNA: TGTGCCATCACCCCGGCAGTCAGCGATGAGCAGTTCTTC. Its protein product is CAITPAVSDEQFF.

This clonotype was seen more than once but under ten times. This chain joins TRBV29-1 and TRBJ2-5; D may be TRBD2 (5 bases). Trimming took 7 bases from V and 9 from J, leaving 12 bases between them. Germline V gene lookup returns CDR1 SQVTM and CDR2 ANQGSEA. This CDR3 contains 10 residues. CDR3 sequence: CSAAGVAQYF. For the CDR3, the DNA is TGCAGCGCGGCCGGGGTGGCCCAGTACTTC.

This rearrangement joins TRBV12-3 or TRBV12-4 to TRBJ2-5, with D tentatively TRBD1 (6 bases). V shed 3 bases and J shed 2 bases, with 13 bases lying between them. The length of the CDR3 is 15 residues. CDR3 DNA: TGTGCCAGCAGTTTCCGGGCAGGGGTGCAAGAGACCCAGTACTTC. It is translated as CASSFRAGVQETQYF.

This clonotype was detected only a few times. The rearrangement joins TRBV4-2 to TRBJ2-5; TRBD2 matches at 10 bases. J lost 2 bases, V lost 3 bases, and 9 bases had no gene match. The germline CDR1 and CDR2 sequences are LGHNA and YNFKEQ. The length of the CDR3 is 17 residues. For the CDR3, the DNA is TGTGCCAGCAGCCAGTGGGTGCTAGCGGGGGCTCAAGAGACCCAGTACTTC. Protein: CASSQWVLAGAQETQYF.

This chain joins TRBV27 and TRBJ2-2; 9 positions match TRBD2. Trimming cost V 10 bases and J 3 bases; bases outside gene matches: 12. The CDR3 is 16 residues long. CDR1 is MNHEY, CDR2 SMNVEV, per germline (reference sequence). The CDR3 here is CATSGLAGTYTGELFF. In DNA form, the CDR3 reads TGTGCCACCAGCGGTCTAGCGGGAACCTACACCGGGGAGCTGTTTTTT.

This clonotype has ten or more counts. V and J are TRBV12-3 or TRBV12-4 and TRBJ2-5; the D is unclear. There are 13 residues in the CDR3. Trimming took off 6 bases at V and 4 bases at J, with 12 bases between the two ends. The CDR3 here is CASRFRLGETQYF. The CDR3 nucleotides are TGTGCCAGCAGATTCCGGCTCGGAGAGACCCAGTACTTC.

This clonotype came up many times. This chain links TRBV11-3 with TRBJ1-1, with a tentative D call TRBD1 (5 bases). Germline CDR1 reads SGHNT; CDR2 reads YENEEA. The CDR3 totals 17 residues. The ends were cut back, 1 base at V and 11 bases at J, with 26 bases in the middle. The CDR3 is CASSLALRGTHLLEAFF. The CDR3 DNA is TGTGCCAGCAGCTTAGCTTTAAGGGGCACCCATTTACTGGAGGCTTTCTTT.

This clonotype was observed many times. This rearrangement joins TRBV5-6 to TRBJ1-2, with no clear D. CDR1 is SGHDT, CDR2 YYEEEE, per germline. With 7 bases removed from V and 5 bases from J, the gap between germline ends came to 18 bases. The CDR3 loop spans 14 amino acids. The CDR3 nucleotides read TGTGCCAGCGCCGCCGTAGGCAGCCATTATGGCTACACCTTC. It yields the protein CASAAVGSHYGYTF.

This clonotype has a count of ten or more. The V gene is TRBV7-9, the J gene TRBJ2-6; no definite D call. The germline CDR1 and CDR2 sequences are SEHNR and FQNEAQ (reference sequence). The CDR3 has 14 amino acids. Trimming took off 6 bases at V and 0 bases at J, with 6 bases between the two ends. As DNA, the CDR3 is TGTGCCAGCAGTCTGAGCTCTGGGGCCAACGTCCTGACTTTC. This gives the protein CASSLSSGANVLTF.

This clonotype showed up many times. The chain carries TRBV6-5 and TRBJ1-2, with D perhaps TRBD1 (6 bases). This CDR3 region has 16 residues. Trimming pared 2 bases from V and 4 bases from J, leaving 17 bases between. Germline CDR1 MNHEY, CDR2 SVGAGI. The CDR3 DNA follows: TGTGCCAGCAGTTACGCCGGACAGACGGGATTCTATGGCTACACCTTC. Amino acid sequence: CASSYAGQTGFYGYTF.

This clonotype showed up just once. The V gene is TRBV7-8, the J gene TRBJ1-1, with D maybe TRBD1 (6 bases). Germline V gene lookup returns CDR1 SGHVS and CDR2 FQNEAQ. The length of the CDR3 is 16 residues. Between the trimmed V and J ends, which lost 5 bases and 4 bases, there was a span of 20 bases. This chain's CDR3 is CASSPLPGASGTEAFF. CDR3 nucleotides: TGTGCCAGCAGCCCCCTTCCGGGGGCGAGCGGCACTGAAGCTTTCTTT.

In its sample, this clonotype was seen many times. Written as DNA, the CDR3 is TGCAGCGTTAACCCCCAGGGCGGTAATGAAGCTTTCTTT. Translation gives CSVNPQGGNEAFF. The J gene is TRBJ1-1, the V gene TRBV29-1; D is perhaps TRBD1 (5 bases). V was cut by 5 bases and J by 7 bases, with 17 bases left in between. CDR3 length: 13 amino acids. Germline V gives CDR1 SQVTM, CDR2 ANQGSEA.

The sample holds many counts of this clonotype. CDR3 in DNA: TGTGCCAGCAGCTTAGGGTCCGAACAGCCCCAGCATTTT. Its protein is CASSLGSEQPQHF. The chain is built from TRBV7-3 and TRBJ1-5; D gene uncertain. CDR3 size: 13 residues. CDR1 and CDR2 (germline): SGHTA, FQGTGA. V gave up 2 bases and J gave up 7 bases, with 9 bases separating them.

This clonotype was seen many times. This rearrangement joins TRBV11-1 to TRBJ2-7, with D perhaps TRBD1 or TRBD2 (5 bases each). The CDR3 contains 16 residues. Trimming cost V 5 bases and J 3 bases, with 20 bases left between them. Per the germline V gene, CDR1 is SGHAT and CDR2 is FQDESV (reference sequence). In DNA form, the CDR3 reads TGTGCCAGCAGCCCCGAGTCGGGGAAAGGGGTCTACGAGCAGTACTTC. Its translation is CASSPESGKGVYEQYF.

This clonotype appeared a few times. V usage is TRBV11-1 and J usage is TRBJ1-2; the match to TRBD1 covers 12 bases. Unmatched junction bases numbered 14, after V lost 1 base and J lost 8 bases. The germline gives CDR1 SGHAT, CDR2 FQDESV (reference sequence). This CDR3 is built from 18 residues. The CDR3 bases are TGTGCCAGCAGCTTAGAGTTGAGGACAGGGACAGGGGGCGACGGCTACACCTTC. Its translation: CASSLELRTGTGGDGYTF.